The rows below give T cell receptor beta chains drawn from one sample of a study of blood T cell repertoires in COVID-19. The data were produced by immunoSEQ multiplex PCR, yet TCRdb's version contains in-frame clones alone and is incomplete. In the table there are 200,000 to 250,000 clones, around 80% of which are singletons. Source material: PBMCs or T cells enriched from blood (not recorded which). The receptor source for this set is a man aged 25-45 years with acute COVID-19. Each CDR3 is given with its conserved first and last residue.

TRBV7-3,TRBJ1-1,CASSRQGGITEAFF
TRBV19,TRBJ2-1,CASSINAASGGNEQFF
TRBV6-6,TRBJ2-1,CASSRFTSGTYNEQFF
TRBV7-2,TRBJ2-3,CASSPTPAVTDTQYF
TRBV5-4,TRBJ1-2,CASSTEAGVGGYTF
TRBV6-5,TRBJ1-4,CASSRGQGNEKLFF
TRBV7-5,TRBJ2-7,CVRSSRWRIPSSYEQYF
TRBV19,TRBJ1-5,CASSNGPRGQASGQAQHF
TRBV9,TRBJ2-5,CASSVGLGRGEETQYF
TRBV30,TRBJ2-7,CAWSEASGGAHEQYF
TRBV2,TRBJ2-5,CASSWGQVEYF
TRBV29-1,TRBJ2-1,CSVMASGGYGEQFF
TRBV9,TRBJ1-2,CASSAGAGWGYGYTF
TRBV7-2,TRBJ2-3,CASSERLAGGHTDTQYF
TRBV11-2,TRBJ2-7,CASSYTTGSYEQYF
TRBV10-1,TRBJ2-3,CASSEFDRGLTDTQYF
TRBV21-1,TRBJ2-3,CASSNNGTGPTGTQYF
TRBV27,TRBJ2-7,CASSRTGPSYEQYF
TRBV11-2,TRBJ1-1,CASTQTGGRWNTEAFF
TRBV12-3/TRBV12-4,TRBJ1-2,CASSSSSYGYTF
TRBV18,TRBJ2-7,CASSFIGGARDEQYF
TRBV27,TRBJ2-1,CASSSGTGYNEQFF
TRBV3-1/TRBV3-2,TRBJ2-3,CASSQAPLAGTRTDTQYF
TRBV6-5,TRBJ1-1,CASQGRGWNTEAFF
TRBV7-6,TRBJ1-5,CASSLDAGHNQPQHF
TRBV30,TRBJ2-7,CAFSEQSSYEQYF
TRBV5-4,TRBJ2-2,CASSLDGSTGELFF
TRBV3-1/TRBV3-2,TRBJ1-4,CASSQRGRDEKLFF
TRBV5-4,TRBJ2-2,CASSLRDRANTGELFF
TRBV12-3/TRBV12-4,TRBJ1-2,CASSKAGGYTF
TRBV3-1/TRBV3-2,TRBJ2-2,CASSQGQGSHTGELFF
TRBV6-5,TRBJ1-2,CASSNPGDLYGYTF
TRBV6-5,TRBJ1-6,CASSYSAGYNSPLHF
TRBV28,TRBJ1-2,CASSLQWGYTF
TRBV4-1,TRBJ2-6,CASSQDPTSGGFSGANVLTF
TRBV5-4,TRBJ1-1,CASNRGTTEAFF
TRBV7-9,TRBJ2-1,CASTQSGDNEQFF
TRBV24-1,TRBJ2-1,CATSPGRVNEQFF
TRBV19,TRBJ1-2,CASSVGQAPGYGYTF
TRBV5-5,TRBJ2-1,CASSLAGTSGGPSSYNEQFF
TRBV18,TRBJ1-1,CASHDRAATEAFF
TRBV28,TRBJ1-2,CASSTTGFPNYGYTF
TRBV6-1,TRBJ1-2,CASSEQGHYGYTF
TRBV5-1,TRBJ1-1,CASSLGLITGNTEAFF
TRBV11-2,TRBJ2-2,CASSFQQYTGELFF
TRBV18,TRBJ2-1,CASSPGDFSSYNEQFF
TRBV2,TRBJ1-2,CASRGRTGASVGYTF
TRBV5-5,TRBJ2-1,CASSSLGSGGPSEQFF
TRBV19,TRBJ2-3,CASRTTGSDTQYF
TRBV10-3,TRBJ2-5,CAISILAGGLETQYF
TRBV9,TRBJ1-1,CASSVLENTEAFF
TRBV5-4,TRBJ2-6,CASSATGGSSGANVLTF
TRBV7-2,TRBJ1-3,CASSSPVQALSGNTIYF
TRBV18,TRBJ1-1,CASSVGQGAGETEAFF
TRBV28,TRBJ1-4,CASRDPKRATNEKLFF
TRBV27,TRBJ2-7,CASSLSSAGNEQYF
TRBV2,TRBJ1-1,CASSETGANTEAFF